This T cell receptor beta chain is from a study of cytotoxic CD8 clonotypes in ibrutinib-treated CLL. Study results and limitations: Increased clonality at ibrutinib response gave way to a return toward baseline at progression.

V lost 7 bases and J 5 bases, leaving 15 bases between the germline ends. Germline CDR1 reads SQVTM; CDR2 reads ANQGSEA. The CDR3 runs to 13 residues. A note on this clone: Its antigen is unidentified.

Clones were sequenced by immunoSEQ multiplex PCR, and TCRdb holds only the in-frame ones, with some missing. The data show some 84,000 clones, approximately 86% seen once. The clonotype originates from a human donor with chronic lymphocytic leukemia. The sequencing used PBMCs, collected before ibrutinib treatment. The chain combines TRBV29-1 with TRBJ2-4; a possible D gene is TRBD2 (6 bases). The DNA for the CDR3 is TGCAGCGCTGTTCGGGGGTATCAAAACATTCAGTACTTC. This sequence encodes CSAVRGYQNIQYF. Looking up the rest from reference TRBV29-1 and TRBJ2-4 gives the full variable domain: SAVISQKPSRDICQRGTSLTIQCQVDSQVTMMFWYRQQPGQSLTLIATANQGSEATYESGFVIDKFPISRPNLTFSTLTVSNMSPEDSSIYLCSAVRGYQNIQYFGAGTRLSVL.